The clone carrying this TCR beta chain was seen a few times. At a deep level, the assay was run. Sequencing used immunoSEQ multiplex PCR; TCRdb keeps in-frame clones, though not all of them. The table includes about 1.9 million clones, 93% detected once. The data originate from a study of shared clonotypes between healthy human individuals. The overall study: There were three CD4 naive, three CD4 memory, two CD8 naive and one CD8 memory plates per donor.

Selected positively for CCR7 and CD45RO-negative, naive CD8 cells excluded terminally differentiated effector memory CD45RA+ cells. CDR1 is SGHAT and CDR2 is FQNNGV in the germline V gene. The CDR3 has 14 amino acids. V shed 5 bases and J shed 1 base, with 11 bases lying between them. The V and J genes are TRBV11-2 and TRBJ1-1; the D is unclear. Material: naive CD8+ T cells from PBMCs. The clonotype comes from a man aged 18 to 29 in good health. Some clones in this sample may be carry-over from other donors' samples. The CDR3 loop reads CASSEIDPNTEAFF. The CDR3 bases are TGTGCCAGCAGCGAGATCGATCCGAACACTGAAGCTTTCTTT.